The clone carrying this TCR beta chain has a single count. The target antigen is unknown. The data were taken from a study of cytomegalovirus exposure and HLA in healthy donors. Study-wide results and limits: Some V segments, including TRBV6-2 and TRBV6-3, were excluded as indistinguishable.

The CDR3 runs 14 residues. V was cut by 5 bases and J by 2 bases, with 12 bases left in between. Germline V gives CDR1 LNHNV, CDR2 YYDKDF (reference sequence). PCR involved 60 Vbeta and 13 Jbeta primers. Sequencing used immunoSEQ multiplex PCR; TCRdb keeps in-frame clones, though not all of them. The sample has 95,000 to 130,000 clones, around 86% seen once; the top ten hold about 3.8%. This chain uses TRBV15 with TRBJ2-5; a weak D match, TRBD2 (5 bases). This clonotype was sampled from a woman aged 25 to 39 in good health and CMV-seronegative. Sequences were obtained from PBMCs. CDR3 sequence (DNA): TGTGCCACCAGCGAACATACGGGGCAAGAGACCCAGTACTTC. It is translated as CATSEHTGQETQYF.